This T cell receptor beta chain came from a study of blood T cells in healthy people across ages. V lost 2 bases and J 2 bases, leaving 4 bases between the germline ends. Per the germline V gene, CDR1 is MNHEY and CDR2 is SMNVEV (reference sequence). This CDR3 contains 14 residues. Using a J-beta primer mix together with a sample-barcoded 5' primer, a second PCR was run for about 7 to 12 cycles. TCRdb independently ran MiXCR on the 5' RACE reads; one entry per CDR3 protein. The table has around 600,000 distinct CDR3 sequences, around 50% seen once; the top ten hold around 24%. It was roughly 10 milliliters of peripheral blood that were drawn from each donor.

This TCR was sampled from an elderly man in good health. The V call is TRBV27, the J call TRBJ2-6; D gene ambiguous. Input material: blood. CDR3 in amino acids: CASSLVAGANVLTF. CDR3 nucleotides: TGTGCCAGCAGTTTAGTGGCTGGGGCCAACGTCCTGACTTTC. The full variable domain, in which reference TRBV27 and TRBJ2-6 provide the parts outside the CDR3, is EAQVTQNPRYLITVTGKKLTVTCSQNMNHEYMSWYRQDPGLGLRQIYYSMNVEVTDKGDVPEGYKVSRKEKRNFPLILESPSPNQTSLYFCASSLVAGANVLTFGAGSRLTVL.